This T cell receptor beta chain came from a study of blood T cell repertoires in COVID-19. Study at large: Samples taken during acute and convalescent COVID-19 were collected in the United States, Italy and Spain. T cells, B-cell-depleted T cells, or PBMCs provided the cDNA or gDNA that served as material.

In the source study's methods: Scientists estimated how many nucleated cells there were by amplifying reference gene primers. Sequencing used immunoSEQ multiplex PCR; TCRdb keeps in-frame clones, though not all of them. V, J and clone size derive from that table, while D and trimming were established from the DNA sequence. The sample carries about 180,000 clones, just under 80% recorded once. This CDR3 spans 13 amino acids. The V and J ends lost 4 bases and 4 bases respectively, with 8 bases between them. This clonotype was sampled from a man between 70 and 80 years old with active or convalescent COVID-19. The source material was peripheral blood. The chain carries TRBV12-3 or TRBV12-4 and TRBJ1-5; no firm D call. CDR3 in amino acids: CASSYSLNQPQHF. CDR3 sequence (DNA): TGTGCCAGCAGTTACAGTCTTAATCAGCCCCAGCATTTT.